These 14 T cell receptor beta chains were all obtained from the same sample, sequenced in a study of vaccination effects on CD4 cells after COVID-19. The antigens of these receptors remain unknown. Using viral peptide pools, the ViraFEST assay grew out antigen-specific CD4+ T cells prior to sequencing. Investigators separated out CD4+ T cells once 10 days of culture had passed. Recipients of the vaccine had no prior SARS-CoV-2 infection and negative nucleocapsid antibodies. Profiled with immunoSEQ multiplex PCR; TCRdb holds only in-frame clones, not every one. Among under 45,000 clones listed, 77% were seen once. The input for sequencing was CD4+ T cells from PBMCs cultured with HCoV-NL63 spike peptides, taken before COVID-19 vaccination. The receptors were gathered from a human donor who received a COVID-19 vaccine.

The V call is TRBV7-2, the J call TRBJ2-3, with D uncertain. V was shortened by 1 base and J by 8 bases, with 10 bases between the two germline ends. This CDR3 spans 13 amino acids. Germline CDR1 SGHTA, CDR2 FQGNSA. The CDR3 region has the DNA TGTGCCAGCAGCTTAGTGGCTGGCGGTACGCAGTATTTT. It encodes CASSLVAGGTQYF.

For the CDR3, the DNA is TGTGCCAGCAGTTACGTGAAGGGCACTGAAGCTTTCTTT. Its translation is CASSYVKGTEAFF. This rearrangement joins TRBV6-5 to TRBJ1-1; D gene uncertain. Looked up from germline, CDR1 is MNHEY and CDR2 is SVGAGI. With 2 bases removed from V and 4 bases from J, the gap between germline ends came to 8 bases. The CDR3 loop spans 13 amino acids.

The chain couples TRBV7-2 to TRBJ1-6; possible D gene TRBD1, 6 bases. CDR1 SGHTA and CDR2 FQGNSA come from the germline V gene. The ends were cut back, 5 bases at V and 7 bases at J, with 12 bases in the middle. This CDR3 spans 14 amino acids. The CDR3 nucleotides are TGTGCCAGCAGCATGGACAGATTCAATTCACCCCTCCACTTT. As protein: CASSMDRFNSPLHF.

The V gene is TRBV9, the J gene TRBJ1-2, with D hard to call. The CDR3 runs to 13 residues. The V gene's germline CDR1 is SGDLS and CDR2 YYNGEE. Trimming took off 0 bases at V and 8 bases at J, with 11 bases between the two ends. CDR3 sequence reads: CASSVGLIGGYTF. DNA for the CDR3: TGTGCCAGCAGCGTAGGTCTCATTGGCGGCTACACCTTC.

This clone has only one observation. In nucleotides, the CDR3 is TGTGCCAGCAGTGATGGGGGCAGAATCAAAGAGACCCAGTACTTC. Its protein is CASSDGGRIKETQYF. The gene calls are TRBV2 and TRBJ2-5; D perhaps matches TRBD1 (6 bases). Germline CDR1 SNHLY, CDR2 FYNNEI. The CDR3 is made up of 15 amino acids. V lost 3 bases and J lost 3, with 14 bases in between.

V usage is TRBV7-8 and J usage is TRBJ1-2; D unresolved. Trimming left V 5 bases short and J 1 base short, with 11 bases between. The CDR3 is 14 amino acids. Germline-derived CDR1 and CDR2 are SGHVS and FQNEAQ. CDR3 sequence (DNA): TGTGCCAGCAGCCCGCAAGGCAGTAACTATGGCTACACCTTC. It codes for CASSPQGSNYGYTF.

This chain uses TRBV5-4 with TRBJ2-2; 8 bases fit TRBD1. Germline trimming cut 1 base from V and 6 bases from J; bases unmatched to any gene: 5. Per the germline V gene, CDR1 is SGHNT and CDR2 is YYREEE (reference sequence). The CDR3 totals 15 residues. The CDR3, as DNA: TGTGCCAGCAGCTTGCAGGGGGCCATGGCCGGGGAGCTGTTTTTT. Amino acid sequence: CASSLQGAMAGELFF.

The chain has TRBV5-1 and TRBJ1-3; D is perhaps TRBD1 (5 bases). Germline V gene lookup returns CDR1 SGHRS and CDR2 YFSETQ. Trimming pared 0 bases from V and 6 bases from J, leaving 10 bases between. CDR3 length: 14 amino acids. The CDR3 reads CASSLGPGENTIYF. The CDR3 DNA sequence: TGCGCCAGCAGCTTGGGCCCGGGGGAAAACACCATATATTTT.

DNA of the CDR3: TGTGCCAGCAGTGATGGACCAAACCGGCAGTACGTC. This sequence encodes CASSDGPNRQYV. V is TRBV3-1 (or the pseudogene TRBV3-2) and J is TRBJ2-7; D unresolved. Trimming pared 6 bases from V and 9 bases from J, leaving 15 bases between. CDR3 length: 12 residues. Per the germline V gene, CDR1 is LGHDT and CDR2 is YNNKEL (reference sequence).

This sequence joins TRBV9 and TRBJ2-3; D may be TRBD1 (5 bases). The CDR3 contains 15 residues. The germline V and J ends were trimmed by 4 bases and 3 bases, with 15 bases remaining between them. Germline CDR1 SGDLS, CDR2 YYNGEE. CDR3 sequence reads: CASSISLQETDTQYF. The CDR3 nucleotides are TGTGCCAGCAGCATCAGCCTACAGGAGACAGATACGCAGTATTTT.

The V call is TRBV9, the J call TRBJ1-5; 11 bases align to TRBD1. Looked up from germline, CDR1 is SGDLS and CDR2 is YYNGEE. The V segment lost 4 bases and the J segment 8 bases; nucleotides outside the gene matches: 11. The CDR3 is 16 amino acids. The CDR3 sequence is CASSPRTGGDLEPQHF. CDR3 DNA: TGTGCCAGCAGCCCCCGGACAGGGGGCGATTTGGAGCCCCAGCATTTT. Combining the CDR3 with reference TRBV9 and TRBJ1-5 gives the whole variable domain DSGVTQTPKHLITATGQRVTLRCSPRSGDLSVYWYQQSLDQGLQFLIQYYNGEERAKGNILERFSAQQFPDLHSELNLSSLELGDSALYFCASSPRTGGDLEPQHFGDGTRLSIL.

The V gene is TRBV27, the J gene TRBJ1-2; D may be TRBD1 (5 bases). V gave up 6 bases and J gave up 8 bases, with 16 bases separating them. CDR3 length: 13 amino acids. Germline-derived CDR1 and CDR2 are MNHEY and SMNVEV (reference sequence). CDR3 residues: CASSPRAADGYTF. The CDR3 DNA is TGTGCCAGCAGCCCCAGGGCAGCTGACGGCTACACCTTC.

The chain has TRBV4-3 and TRBJ1-2; no clear D. The length of the CDR3 is 16 residues. V shed 0 bases and J shed 3 bases, with 14 bases lying between them. Germline CDR1 is LGHNA and CDR2 is YSLEER. CDR3 DNA sequence: TGCGCCAGCAGCCAAGATTCTTCCCTGTTTTACTATGGCTACACCTTC. Protein sequence: CASSQDSSLFYYGYTF.

This clone was recorded only once. V usage is TRBV5-8 and J usage is TRBJ2-3; D not certain. Trimming cost V 7 bases and J 0 bases, with 18 bases left between them. Germline assignment: CDR1 SGHTS and CDR2 YDEGEE. The length of the CDR3 is 16 residues. The CDR3 here is CASPSYPGSSTDTQYF. CDR3 DNA sequence: TGTGCCAGCCCGTCATATCCGGGCAGTAGCACAGATACGCAGTATTTT. The full variable domain, rest sourced from reference TRBV5-8 and TRBJ2-3, is EAGVTQSPTHLIKTRGQQATLRCSPISGHTSVYWYQQALGLGLQFLLWYDEGEERNRGNFPPRFSGRQFPNYSSELNVNALELEDSALYLCASPSYPGSSTDTQYFGPGTRLTVL.